This TCR beta chain was sequenced for a study of beta chain features in type 1 diabetes. The wider study: Cell yields, gender and age were similar in healthy donors and patients.

Each of the CD4+ naive, central memory, regulatory and stem cell-like memory populations was sorted via CD45RO/CCR7/CD25/CD127/CD95/CD27. This clone has more than one count but fewer than ten. The germline CDR1 and CDR2 sequences are MGHDK and SYGVNS. The V gene lost 8 bases and the J gene lost 4 bases, with 15 bases spanning the gap. CDR3 length equals 14 residues. The entirety of the isolated RNA underwent reverse transcription, so expressed TCRB transcripts were sequenced. Sequencing was performed with immunoSEQ multiplex PCR; in TCRdb, only in-frame clones are kept and a portion is missing. The sample holds tens of thousands of clones, roughly 50% seen once.

The source material was stem cell memory CD4+ T cells from blood. This sequence joins TRBV25-1 and TRBJ2-1; possible D gene TRBD2, 6 bases. The clonotype comes from a woman younger than 45 in good health. CDR3 protein: CASSPVAGYNEQFF. In nucleotides, the CDR3 is TGTGCCAGCTCCCCAGTCGCGGGGTACAATGAGCAGTTCTTC.